Below, one T cell receptor beta chain is given with its context. Its target is not known. The junction had 7 bases not matched to a gene; V was cut back by 4 bases and J by 4 bases. CDR3 length equals 15 residues. Per germline, CDR1 LGHNA and CDR2 YSLEER. This specimen comes from a study of long-term antiretroviral therapy in people with HIV. Findings and caveats of the study: Post-treatment diversity went higher with ART but stayed below transplant donor controls.

Going into DNA extraction, samples held about 0.95-10 million cryopreserved PBMC. The run of the v3.0 immunoSEQ assay was at survey level. The protocol was immunoSEQ multiplex PCR, while the TCRdb copy is restricted to in-frame clones and leaves out a portion. This sample has approximately 37,000 clones, with around 83% found just once. The sample was unsorted PBMCs, taken 1 year after starting antiretroviral therapy. This TCR was sampled from a man younger than 35 with HIV. The V call is TRBV4-3, the J call TRBJ2-7; TRBD2 agrees at 10 bases. For the CDR3, the DNA is TGCGCCAGCAGCCTACGGACTAGCGGACCATACGAGCAGTACTTC. Translated, it gives CASSLRTSGPYEQYF.